This TCR beta chain was observed in a study of blood T cell repertoires in COVID-19. Study-level background: Samples representing acute and convalescent COVID-19 were sourced from the United States, Italy and Spain.

Repertoires were generated with immunoSEQ multiplex PCR, while TCRdb's copy carries only in-frame clones and drops some. The sample consists of 56,000 or so clones, less than 90% of them appearing once. Germline V gene sequence: CDR1 ENHRY, CDR2 SYGVKD. With 5 bases clipped from V and 8 bases from J, the junction kept 11 bases outside the gene matches. This CDR3 comprises 15 residues. The chain uses TRBV10-3 and TRBJ2-1; 8 positions agree with TRBD2. Specimen: peripheral blood. The sequence was collected from a man over 45 with acute or convalescent COVID-19. CDR3 amino acids: CAISKAGTSRDEQFF. The DNA of the CDR3 is TGTGCCATCAGTAAAGCCGGGACTAGTAGGGATGAGCAGTTCTTC.